Described below is a single T cell receptor (beta chain) sequence and its context. In this CDR3 the conserved last residue, phenylalanine or tryptophan, is missing, so a read error is likely. Because the CDR3's place on the DNA is in doubt, the DNA is left out and the CDR3 is given as listed by TCRdb. Profiled with immunoSEQ multiplex PCR; TCRdb holds only in-frame clones, not every one. The profile covers 150,000 to 180,000 clones, with 88% appearing a single time and around 3.2% taken by the ten largest. A total of 10 residues make up the CDR3, ends included. CDR1 and CDR2 from the germline V gene are LGHNA and YSLEER. These data are taken from a study of T cell responses to AZD1222 COVID-19 vaccine.

The chain couples TRBV4-3 to TRBJ2-7; TRBD1, as called in the table, went unchecked against the DNA. This material consisted of peripheral blood, taken on day 0 of AZD1222 vaccination. This receptor was obtained from an adult in good health. CDR3 loop: CASSHGTGSS.